The 27 T cell receptor beta chains given below trace back to one sample, sequenced in a study of memory B cells and T cells in multiple sclerosis. Profiled with immunoSEQ multiplex PCR; TCRdb holds only in-frame clones, not every one. Of 46,000 or so clones listed, roughly four fifths are singletons. These receptors have no identified antigens. After stimulus-free culture, autoproliferating CFSE-dim and non-proliferating CFSE-high T cells were sequenced separately. Pooled replicate wells came from approximately 5x10^7 CFSE-labeled PBMCs cultured 7 days without stimulus. The sequencing input was PBMCs from blood kept in culture. The receptors originated from a human donor with multiple sclerosis.

The chain has TRBV7-2 and TRBJ2-2; 10 bases are a match to TRBD1. The V and J ends lost 4 bases and 3 bases, in that order; junction bases with no gene match: 2. Germline V gene sequence: CDR1 SGHTA, CDR2 FQGNSA. The CDR3 is made up of 15 amino acids. This CDR3 is CASSSDRGYTGELFF. In DNA, the CDR3 is TGTGCCAGCAGCTCGGACAGGGGGTACACCGGGGAGCTGTTTTTT.

The V gene is TRBV5-6, the J gene TRBJ2-1; D gene ambiguous. The V gene lost 2 bases and the J gene lost 3 bases, with 0 bases spanning the gap. CDR1 SGHDT and CDR2 YYEEEE come from the germline V gene. This CDR3 is built from 11 residues. Here the CDR3 DNA reads TGTGCCAGCAGCTTCTACAATGAGCAGTTCTTC. It codes for CASSFYNEQFF.

This clone turned up a few times. The V gene is TRBV19, the J gene TRBJ2-2; no firm D call. The CDR3 is 11 amino acids. Per germline, CDR1 LNHDA and CDR2 SQIVND (reference sequence). V gave up 5 bases and J gave up 9 bases, with 7 bases separating them. In DNA, the CDR3 is TGTGCCAGTAGTTTATATCGGGAGCTGTTTTTT. Its translation: CASSLYRELFF.

This clone was found once. The chain couples TRBV7-2 to TRBJ1-1; D is unresolved. This CDR3 is 13 amino acids long. Germline values: CDR1 SGHTA, CDR2 FQGNSA. Trimming stripped 3 bases from V and 2 bases from J, with 7 bases between. In nucleotides, the CDR3 is TGTGCCAGCAGCTTCGGAGCTAACACTGAAGCTTTCTTT. This translates into CASSFGANTEAFF.

The chain is built from TRBV6-1 and TRBJ1-4, with D possibly being TRBD1 (5 bases). The germline V gene has CDR1 MNHNS and CDR2 SASEGT. V lost 4 bases to trimming and J lost 3 bases, with 18 bases between them. This CDR3 contains 17 residues. CDR3 amino acids: CASSANRLGGANEKLFF. The CDR3, as DNA: TGTGCCAGCAGTGCAAACCGCCTGGGGGGGGCTAATGAAAAACTGTTTTTT.

The chain joins TRBV29-1 to TRBJ2-2, with 9 positions matching TRBD1. V lost 4 bases and J lost 4; bases outside the gene matches: 4. The germline V gene has CDR1 SQVTM and CDR2 ANQGSEA. This CDR3 is 14 amino acids long. CDR3 nucleotide sequence: TGCAGCGTTGTACAGGGGGCCTCCACCGGGGAGCTGTTTTTT. Protein sequence: CSVVQGASTGELFF.

This chain links TRBV19 with TRBJ1-5; a possible D gene is TRBD1 (6 bases). Germline assignment: CDR1 LNHDA and CDR2 SQIVND (reference sequence). The CDR3 loop spans 15 amino acids. Trimming pared 4 bases from V and 0 bases from J, leaving 10 bases between. In DNA form, the CDR3 reads TGTGCCAGTAGTAAACGGGGGCTTAGCAATCAGCCCCAGCATTTT. Translation: CASSKRGLSNQPQHF.

The chain employs TRBV14 and TRBJ1-3, with D unresolved. V lost 5 bases to trimming and J lost 2 bases, with 13 bases between them. The V gene's germline CDR1 is SGHDN and CDR2 FVKESK. The length of the CDR3 is 15 residues. The DNA of the CDR3 is TGTGCCAGCAGCTTCCGGGTGAGGACTGGAAACACCATATATTTT. Translated, it gives CASSFRVRTGNTIYF. The full variable domain, rest sourced from reference TRBV14 and TRBJ1-3, is EAGVTQFPSHSVIEKGQTVTLRCDPISGHDNLYWYRRVMGKEIKFLLHFVKESKQDESGMPNNRFLAERTGGTYSTLKVQPAELEDSGVYFCASSFRVRTGNTIYFGEGSWLTVV.

The rearrangement joins TRBV30 to TRBJ1-1; 7 positions match TRBD1. This CDR3 is 14 amino acids long. With 3 bases clipped from V and 5 bases from J, the junction kept 9 bases outside the gene matches. Per germline, CDR1 GTSNPN and CDR2 SVGIG (reference sequence). The CDR3 region is CAWSDTGTATEAFF. In nucleotides, the CDR3 is TGTGCCTGGAGCGACACCGGGACAGCGACTGAAGCTTTCTTT. Full variable domain (remainder filled in from reference TRBV30 and TRBJ1-1): SQTIHQWPATLVQPVGSPLSLECTVEGTSNPNLYWYRQAAGRGLQLLFYSVGIGQISSEVPQNLSASRPQDRQFILSSKKLLLSDSGFYLCAWSDTGTATEAFFGQGTRLTVV.

This rearrangement joins TRBV19 to TRBJ1-1; tentatively, D is TRBD1 (6 bases). The CDR3 covers 14 residues. V shed 3 bases and J shed 3 bases, with 11 bases lying between them. The germline gives CDR1 LNHDA, CDR2 SQIVND (reference sequence). CDR3 region: CASSMKGGDTEAFF. The CDR3 DNA reads as TGTGCCAGTAGTATGAAGGGGGGGGACACTGAAGCTTTCTTT.

The chain couples TRBV7-9 to TRBJ2-3, with a possible D match to TRBD1 (6 bases). V was trimmed by 6 bases and J by 4 bases, leaving 20 bases between them. Germline lookup yields CDR1 SEHNR and CDR2 FQNEAQ (reference sequence). There are 16 residues in the CDR3. This chain's CDR3 is CASRDPQQGPADTQYF. CDR3 sequence (DNA): TGTGCCAGCAGAGACCCCCAACAGGGTCCAGCAGATACGCAGTATTTT.

For the CDR3, the DNA is TGTGCCGTTTCACAGGGGATCCCAGATACGCAGTATTTT. As protein: CAVSQGIPDTQYF. The J gene is TRBJ2-3, the V gene TRBV2; 7 nucleotides match TRBD1. CDR1 is SNHLY and CDR2 is FYNNEI in the germline V gene. V lost 11 bases to trimming and J lost 4 bases; unmatched junction nucleotides: 9. The CDR3 is made up of 13 amino acids.

In its sample, this clone ranks as medium-sized. V usage is TRBV14 and J usage is TRBJ2-3, with TRBD2 as a possible D gene (5 bases). With 4 bases removed from V and 4 bases from J, the gap between germline ends came to 9 bases. Germline V gives CDR1 SGHDN, CDR2 FVKESK. The CDR3 spans 13 residues. CDR3 sequence (DNA): TGTGCCAGCAGCCTCTCCGGGGCAGATACGCAGTATTTT. It codes for CASSLSGADTQYF.

The chain recombines TRBV5-1 with TRBJ2-3; D is unclear. Trimming stripped 0 bases from V and 6 bases from J, with 2 bases between. In germline, CDR1 is SGHRS, CDR2 YFSETQ. The CDR3 loop spans 11 amino acids. Written as DNA, the CDR3 is TGCGCCAGCAGCTTGGAGGATACGCAGTATTTT. Translation gives CASSLEDTQYF.

This chain connects TRBV20-1 to TRBJ1-1; D unclear. V shed 8 bases and J shed 4 bases, with 8 bases lying between them. The CDR3 is 10 amino acids. Germline CDR1 is DFQATT and CDR2 is SNEGSKA (reference sequence). DNA for the CDR3: TGCAGTCCAGGAGGCACTGAAGCTTTCTTT. It yields the protein CSPGGTEAFF.

This clone has just a few counts. This sequence joins TRBV10-3 and TRBJ1-4, with TRBD1 matching 10 bases. The junction had 6 bases not matched to a gene; V was cut back by 3 bases and J by 14 bases. The CDR3 spans 13 residues. Germline values: CDR1 ENHRY, CDR2 SYGVKD. The CDR3 is CAISEGTGARLFF. In nucleotides, the CDR3 is TGTGCCATCAGTGAAGGGACAGGGGCGCGGCTGTTTTTT.

CDR3 bases: TGTGCCAGCTCACCAGAAGCCCCGTCAGGGGCCACTGAAGCTTTCTTT. This gives the protein CASSPEAPSGATEAFF. The chain is built from TRBV18 and TRBJ1-1; TRBD1 might be the D (6 bases). The CDR3 spans 16 residues. Germline CDR1 is KGHSH and CDR2 is LQKENI. The V end lost 2 bases, the J end lost 4 bases, and 17 bases lay between the germline ends.

This chain uses TRBV5-1 with TRBJ2-7; D gene unclear. The CDR3 extends over 13 amino acids. Germline CDR1 reads SGHRS; CDR2 reads YFSETQ. V was trimmed by 4 bases and J by 2 bases, leaving 10 bases between them. CDR3 DNA sequence: TGCGCCAGCAGCCCTGGATCAACCTACGAGCAGTACTTC. It yields the protein CASSPGSTYEQYF. The complete variable domain, with remaining parts taken from reference TRBV5-1 and TRBJ2-7, reads KAGVTQTPRYLIKTRGQQVTLSCSPISGHRSVSWYQQTPGQGLQFLFEYFSETQRNKGNFPGRFSGRQFSNSRSEMNVSTLELGDSALYLCASSPGSTYEQYFGPGTRLTVT.

The rearrangement joins TRBV30 to TRBJ1-1; D is unclear. The CDR3 runs 13 residues. Looked up from germline, CDR1 is GTSNPN and CDR2 is SVGIG (reference sequence). V gave up 5 bases and J gave up 7 bases, with 17 bases separating them. CDR3: CAWVPLRTFEAFF. The CDR3 DNA is TGTGCCTGGGTCCCTTTAAGGACCTTTGAAGCTTTCTTT.

This clone was counted a few times. The chain uses TRBV6-4 and TRBJ1-6, with D tentatively TRBD1 (5 bases). V was cut by 6 bases and J by 11 bases, with 14 bases left in between. CDR1 is MRHNA, CDR2 SNTAGT, per germline. The CDR3 sequence is 13 residues long. The CDR3 region is CASSAYTGAPLHF. CDR3 bases: TGTGCCAGCAGCGCTTATACGGGGGCACCCCTCCACTTT.

The V call is TRBV7-8, the J call TRBJ2-6, with D possibly TRBD1 on 5 matching bases. The germline gives CDR1 SGHVS, CDR2 FQNEAQ. The V gene lost 5 bases and the J gene lost 4 bases, with 18 bases spanning the gap. The CDR3 runs 17 residues. The CDR3 sequence is CASSPSARGSGANVLTF. The DNA of the CDR3 is TGTGCCAGCAGCCCCTCGGCTAGGGGTTCAGGGGCCAACGTCCTGACTTTC. Drawing the rest from reference TRBV7-8 and TRBJ2-6, the complete variable domain is GAGVSQSPRYKVAKRGQDVALRCDPISGHVSLFWYQQALGQGPEFLTYFQNEAQLDKSGLPSDRFFAERPEGSVSTLKIQRTQQEDSAVYLCASSPSARGSGANVLTFGAGSRLTVL.

The chain carries TRBV28 and TRBJ1-2, with 7 bases identical to TRBD1. Looked up from germline, CDR1 is MDHEN and CDR2 is SYDVKM. The V and J ends lost 6 bases and 8 bases, in that order; junction bases with no gene match: 9. The CDR3 loop spans 13 amino acids. The DNA of the CDR3 is TGTGCCAGCAGCGACAGGGAGTGGTCCGGCTACACCTTC. This translates into CASSDREWSGYTF.

The gene calls are TRBV6-6 and TRBJ1-2; D possibly corresponds to TRBD1 (5 bases). CDR3 size: 14 residues. CDR1 and CDR2 (germline): MNHNY, SVGAGI (reference sequence). The germline V and J ends were trimmed by 5 bases and 0 bases, with 10 bases remaining between them. As DNA, the CDR3 is TGTGCCAGCAGTCGGGACCGCTCTAACTATGGCTACACCTTC. Translated, it gives CASSRDRSNYGYTF.

J is TRBJ2-1 and V is TRBV13; no firm D call. Germline lookup yields CDR1 PRHDT and CDR2 FYEKMQ (reference sequence). The CDR3 contains 17 residues. V dropped 5 bases and J dropped 8 bases, with 25 bases sitting between them. The CDR3 DNA reads as TGTGCCAGCAGCAGCCCTGGTGAGCCAGCAGATAAGTATGAGCAGTTCTTC. Amino acid sequence: CASSSPGEPADKYEQFF.

In its sample, this clone was seen once. The V gene is TRBV4-1, the J gene TRBJ1-6; TRBD1 matches 7 bases. The V and J ends lost 0 bases and 8 bases, in that order; junction bases with no gene match: 7. The CDR3 contains 16 residues. Germline CDR1 is MGHRA and CDR2 is YSYEKL. This CDR3 is CASSQDLTGRDSPLHF. The DNA for the CDR3 is TGCGCCAGCAGCCAAGATCTGACAGGGAGGGATTCACCCCTCCACTTT.

This clone was seen only a few times. The chain joins TRBV11-2 to TRBJ1-2, with D unclear. CDR3 size: 12 residues. Germline V gene sequence: CDR1 SGHAT, CDR2 FQNNGV. Deletions cut 1 base from V and 4 bases from J, with 4 bases between. For the CDR3, the DNA is TGTGCCAGCAGCTTAGGGGGCTATGGCTACACCTTC. It yields the protein CASSLGGYGYTF.

This chain links TRBV9 with TRBJ1-4; D gene uncertain. This CDR3 is built from 14 residues. Between the trimmed V and J ends, which lost 2 bases and 7 bases, there was a span of 12 bases. Germline assignment: CDR1 SGDLS and CDR2 YYNGEE. CDR3: CASSVGRLSEKLFF. The CDR3 DNA reads as TGTGCCAGCAGCGTGGGCAGGTTAAGTGAAAAACTGTTTTTT. The full variable domain, completed using reference TRBV9 and TRBJ1-4, is DSGVTQTPKHLITATGQRVTLRCSPRSGDLSVYWYQQSLDQGLQFLIQYYNGEERAKGNILERFSAQQFPDLHSELNLSSLELGDSALYFCASSVGRLSEKLFFGSGTQLSVL.